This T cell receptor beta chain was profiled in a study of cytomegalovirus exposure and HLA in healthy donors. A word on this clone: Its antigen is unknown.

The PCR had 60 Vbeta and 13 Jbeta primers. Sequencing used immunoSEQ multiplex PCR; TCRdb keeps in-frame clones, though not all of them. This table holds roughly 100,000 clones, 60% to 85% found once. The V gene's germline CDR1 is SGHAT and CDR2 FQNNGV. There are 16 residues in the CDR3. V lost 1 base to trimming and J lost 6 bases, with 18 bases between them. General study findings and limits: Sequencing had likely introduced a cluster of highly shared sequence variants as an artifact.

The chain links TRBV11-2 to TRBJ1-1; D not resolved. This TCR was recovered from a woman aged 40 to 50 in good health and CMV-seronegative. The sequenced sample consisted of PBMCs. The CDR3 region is CASSLVDRAGSPEAFF. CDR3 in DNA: TGTGCCAGCAGCTTAGTAGATAGAGCGGGTTCGCCTGAAGCTTTCTTT. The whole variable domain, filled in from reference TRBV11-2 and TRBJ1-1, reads EAGVAQSPRYKIIEKRQSVAFWCNPISGHATLYWYQQILGQGPKLLIQFQNNGVVDDSQLPKDRFSAERLKGVDSTLKIQPAKLEDSAVYLCASSLVDRAGSPEAFFGQGTRLTVV.